The clone carrying this T cell receptor (beta chain) is a singleton in its sample. Produced via immunoSEQ multiplex PCR; TCRdb's table is partial and in-frame only. The sample yields about 120,000 clones, 70% to 80% seen once. The data are from a study of blood T cell repertoires in COVID-19. Study information: COVID-19 samples collected from the United States, Italy and Spain covered acute and convalescent phases.

V gave up 2 bases and J gave up 11 bases, with 13 bases separating them. CDR1 ENHRY and CDR2 SYGVKD come from the germline V gene. There are 13 residues in the CDR3. The receptor's source is a man in his 70s with acute or convalescent COVID-19. The chain couples TRBV10-3 to TRBJ1-5; D remains ambiguous. The specimen sequenced was peripheral blood. The CDR3 sequence is CAISEESDGTQHF. The CDR3 DNA follows: TGTGCCATCAGTGAGGAATCAGATGGTACCCAGCATTTT.